Listed below are T cell receptor beta chains from one sample, sequenced in a study of early T cells in non-severe SARS-CoV-2 infection. Each CDR3 protein is one row after TCRdb ran MiXCR on the 5' RACE reads. The sample contains tens of thousands of distinct CDR3 sequences, approximately 4.5% of which appear only once. The sample taken for sequencing was whole blood. These receptors were taken from an adult who was a healthcare worker with PCR-confirmed SARS-CoV-2 infection or an uninfected control (not recorded which). The CDR3 runs from the conserved cysteine through the conserved F or W. The order of the fields is CDR3 length, V gene, J gene, CDR3 protein.

16	TRBV7-8	TRBJ2-1	CASSFPRLAAYNEQFF
14	TRBV7-9	TRBJ1-2	CASSLETGDYGYTF
12	TRBV12-3/TRBV12-4	TRBJ2-1	CASRSSYNEQFF
13	TRBV19	TRBJ2-1	CASSFRVGDEQFF
15	TRBV7-3	TRBJ2-3	CASSPGLAGGNTQYF
12	TRBV20-1	TRBJ2-7	CSAMDSSYEQYF
14	TRBV30	TRBJ2-5	CAWSVLGGQETQYF
15	TRBV11-3	TRBJ2-3	CASSYEGTSTDTQYF
13	TRBV7-3	TRBJ2-1	CASSSRVFNEQFF
16	TRBV3-1	TRBJ1-2	CASSQEFWSTGNGYTF
13	TRBV7-6	TRBJ2-3	CASSGRAADTQYF
20	TRBV9	TRBJ2-1	CASSPQGQLALQGSYNEQFF
18	TRBV7-3	TRBJ2-2	CASSPGRGLLANTGELFF
13	TRBV29-1	TRBJ2-7	CSVEGQGAYEQYF
16	TRBV20-1	TRBJ1-5	CSAPPPRTALNQPQHF
13	TRBV7-9	TRBJ2-7	CASTIDSNYEQYF
12	TRBV5-4	TRBJ1-1	CASSFWGQQRHF
14	TRBV20-1	TRBJ2-3	CSAPWAASTDTQYF
11	TRBV12-3/TRBV12-4	TRBJ2-7	CASTRAYEQYF
16	TRBV28	TRBJ2-7	CASSSPGLAGSYEQYF
14	TRBV29-1	TRBJ2-7	CSVDVTGASYEQYF
15	TRBV4-1	TRBJ2-7	CASSQAPGAYHEQYF
17	TRBV4-3	TRBJ2-1	CASSQEGGRAFGDEQFF
14	TRBV7-2	TRBJ2-5	CASSRSGHQETQYF
13	TRBV5-4	TRBJ1-2	CASSFGGAGGYTF
14	TRBV28	TRBJ2-7	CASSPPTGIYEQYF
17	TRBV20-1	TRBJ2-1	CSARDPPPTISYNEQFF
16	TRBV12-3/TRBV12-4	TRBJ2-7	CASSQDAGGGPYEQYF
13	TRBV27	TRBJ1-3	CASARTAGNTIYF
14	TRBV20-1	TRBJ2-5	CSATGTSGIETQYF
13	TRBV12-3/TRBV12-4	TRBJ2-1	CASSPPSLGGQFF
14	TRBV4-1	TRBJ2-7	CVSSNRGDGGEQYF
18	TRBV27	TRBJ2-1	CASSPNLRDTGRGNEQFF
15	TRBV7-8	TRBJ2-3	CASSLRLQITDTQYF
14	TRBV6-2/TRBV6-3	TRBJ2-2	CASSPRRGAGELFF
15	TRBV29-1	TRBJ2-1	CSVEGRLAGRDEQFF
16	TRBV18	TRBJ2-1	CASSPRTSGRASEQFF
15	TRBV7-2	TRBJ2-7	CASGAKGASTYEQYF
16	TRBV6-5	TRBJ2-1	CASSTKKLAGLDEQFF
15	TRBV6-2/TRBV6-3	TRBJ2-1	CASSYTTGPGDEQFF
14	TRBV6-2/TRBV6-3	TRBJ2-7	CASTPRRQLTMQYF
12	TRBV7-2	TRBJ2-1	CASRSPRNEQFF
13	TRBV6-6	TRBJ2-1	CASSYQPYNEQFF
14	TRBV12-3/TRBV12-4	TRBJ1-1	CASRRGRVNTEAFF
12	TRBV10-3	TRBJ2-7	CAIGTDGYEQYF
12	TRBV11-2	TRBJ2-3	CASSSEGDTQYF
13	TRBV27	TRBJ1-2	CASSLGGGYGYTF
15	TRBV5-1	TRBJ2-3	CASSLSGASTDTQYF
15	TRBV6-6	TRBJ2-7	CASRATPGGSYEQYF
14	TRBV4-2	TRBJ2-7	CASSPFGGTYEQYF
19	TRBV7-2	TRBJ2-3	CASSPRQNARREEADTQYF
21	TRBV5-1	TRBJ1-2	CASSAGTGLFIRARANYGYTF
18	TRBV28	TRBJ2-2	CATRGNNFAGGDTGELFF
15	TRBV7-6	TRBJ2-1	CASSLAHGGYNEQFF